The 30 T cell receptor beta chains given below trace back to one sample, sequenced in a study of blood T cell repertoires in COVID-19 (dated by TCRdb to 2018 to 2020). Preparation of the library involved the immunoSEQ multiplex PCR assay. Imported from immuneACCESS, the table was reduced by TCRdb to in-frame sequences with V and J called. These copies leave out some clones; in studies compared against another copy, an unresolved V gene accounts for under half, and the cause of the remainder is not known. The sample includes about 320,000 clones, with about nine tenths observed a single time. The ten largest clones capture just under 9% of the sample. The sequencing input was PBMCs or T cells enriched from blood (not recorded which). These TCRs come from a woman between 18 and 29 years old who had recovered from COVID-19.

The chain has TRBV7-9 and TRBJ1-6; no clear D gene. This CDR3 is built from 17 residues. Germline assignment: CDR1 SEHNR and CDR2 FQNEAQ (reference sequence). The V and J ends lost 1 base and 0 bases respectively, with 10 bases between them. CDR3 bases: TGTGCCAGCAGCTTAGTACTTGGGAGCTCCTATAATTCACCCCTCCACTTT. Residues: CASSLVLGSSYNSPLHF.

This rearrangement joins TRBV5-6 to TRBJ1-3; no definite D call. The V gene's germline CDR1 is SGHDT and CDR2 YYEEEE. V shed 1 base and J shed 9 bases, with 5 bases lying between them. The CDR3 length is 11 residues. The chain's CDR3 is CASSLSGTIYF. The CDR3 coding sequence is TGTGCCAGCAGCTTGTCCGGCACCATATATTTT.

The chain uses TRBV28 and TRBJ2-3; 7 nucleotides line up with TRBD1. J was trimmed by 2 bases and V by 7 bases; bases with no gene match: 3. This CDR3 region has 13 residues. The V gene's germline CDR1 is MDHEN and CDR2 SYDVKM. The CDR3: CASTEGATDTQYF. CDR3 coding DNA: TGTGCCAGCACCGAGGGGGCCACAGATACGCAGTATTTT.

The rearrangement uses TRBV10-3 and TRBJ1-2; D unclear. The V gene lost 0 bases and the J gene lost 7 bases, with 9 bases spanning the gap. Germline-derived CDR1 and CDR2 are ENHRY and SYGVKD. The CDR3 consists of 13 residues. CDR3 sequence reads: CAISESILGGYTF. CDR3 nucleotide sequence: TGTGCCATCAGTGAGTCGATTCTCGGTGGCTACACCTTC.

V and J are TRBV30 and TRBJ1-2; D possibly corresponds to TRBD1 (6 bases). The CDR3 consists of 15 residues. The V gene lost 1 base and the J gene lost 3 bases, with 15 bases spanning the gap. Germline V gene sequence: CDR1 GTSNPN, CDR2 SVGIG (reference sequence). CDR3 amino acids: CAWSETLQGYYGYTF. CDR3 nucleotide sequence: TGTGCCTGGAGTGAAACCCTACAGGGATACTATGGCTACACCTTC.

The chain is built from TRBV5-5 and TRBJ1-2, with D perhaps TRBD1 (5 bases). V lost 4 bases, J lost 2 bases, and 12 bases lay in between. From germline, CDR1 is SGHKS and CDR2 YYEKEE (reference sequence). The CDR3 length is 14 residues. CDR3 loop: CASSDPGLNYGYTF. The DNA of the CDR3 is TGTGCCAGCAGCGATCCGGGACTAAACTATGGCTACACCTTC.

The chain recombines TRBV6-4 with TRBJ1-6; TRBD1 matches 9 bases. The CDR3 spans 16 residues. Germline V gene data show CDR1 as MRHNA and CDR2 as SNTAGT. The ends lost 1 base at V and 4 bases at J; junction bases unmatched: 2. As DNA, the CDR3 is TGTGCCAGCAGTGACTGGGACAGGGTTTATAATTCACCCCTCCACTTT. As protein: CASSDWDRVYNSPLHF.

The rearrangement uses TRBV7-8 and TRBJ1-1, with TRBD1 identical over 7 bases. The V gene's germline CDR1 is SGHVS and CDR2 FQNEAQ. This CDR3 spans 17 amino acids. The trim removed 1 base at V and 0 bases at J, leaving 8 bases unmatched. CDR3 residues: CASSLDGPGGLNTEAFF. Written as DNA, the CDR3 is TGTGCCAGCAGCTTAGATGGCCCAGGGGGTTTGAACACTGAAGCTTTCTTT.

The V call is TRBV4-1, the J call TRBJ1-3; tentatively, D is TRBD1 (5 bases). Germline V gene lookup returns CDR1 MGHRA and CDR2 YSYEKL. Trimming stripped 9 bases from V and 0 bases from J, with 21 bases between. The CDR3 runs to 17 residues. CDR3 nucleotide sequence: TGCGCCAGTTCAGTTTTGACAGCTCCCTACTCTGGAAACACCATATATTTT. Protein product: CASSVLTAPYSGNTIYF.

The J gene is TRBJ2-4, the V gene TRBV18, with TRBD1 matching 7 bases. The CDR3 is 15 amino acids. CDR1 is KGHSH, CDR2 LQKENI, per germline. V trimming: 2 bases; J trimming: 6 bases; junction bases outside the gene matches: 7. Here the CDR3 DNA reads TGTGCCAGCTCACCAGGGACAGAAGGGGGAAACATTCAGTACTTC. Amino acid sequence: CASSPGTEGGNIQYF.

Only a few counts were recorded for this clone. This chain joins TRBV3-1 (or the pseudogene TRBV3-2) and TRBJ1-2; 8 positions match TRBD1. The trim removed 2 bases at V and 7 bases at J, leaving 3 bases unmatched. The CDR3 consists of 13 residues. Germline V CDR1 and CDR2: LGHDT, YNNKEL (reference sequence). The CDR3 sequence is CASSQSQGGGYTF. The CDR3 DNA follows: TGTGCCAGCAGCCAATCACAGGGGGGTGGCTACACCTTC.

V usage is TRBV7-2 and J usage is TRBJ2-7, with 9 bases aligning to TRBD2. V was pared by 1 base and J by 6 bases, with 7 bases of the junction left unmatched. Per the germline V gene, CDR1 is SGHTA and CDR2 is FQGNSA. This CDR3 region has 15 residues. In nucleotides, the CDR3 is TGTGCCAGCAGCTTAGGGCTAGCGGGACTACGCGAGCAGTACTTC. Protein sequence: CASSLGLAGLREQYF. The variable domain in full, with the rest retrieved from reference TRBV7-2 and TRBJ2-7, is GAGVSQSPSNKVTEKGKDVELRCDPISGHTALYWYRQSLGQGLEFLIYFQGNSAPDKSGLPSDRFSAERTGGSVSTLTIQRTQQEDSAVYLCASSLGLAGLREQYFGPGTRLTVT.

This clone was observed a handful of times. The J gene is TRBJ1-1, the V gene TRBV7-2, with unresolved D. Trimming took off 7 bases at V and 2 bases at J, with 17 bases between the two ends. Germline V gene sequence: CDR1 SGHTA, CDR2 FQGNSA. CDR3 length: 15 amino acids. The CDR3 is CASNLGGRLNTEAFF. In DNA form, the CDR3 reads TGTGCCAGCAATCTCGGCGGCAGACTAAACACTGAAGCTTTCTTT.

V usage is TRBV7-3 and J usage is TRBJ2-1; the D is unclear. CDR1 SGHTA and CDR2 FQGTGA come from the germline V gene. V lost 2 bases and J lost 5, with 10 bases in between. The CDR3 length is 14 residues. Written as DNA, the CDR3 is TGTGCCAGCAGCTTAGGGCTACAGAACAATGAGCAGTTCTTC. Protein sequence: CASSLGLQNNEQFF.

This sequence joins TRBV19 and TRBJ2-7; weak D call: TRBD1 (6 bases). The CDR3 has 13 residues. V dropped 3 bases and J dropped 7 bases, with 13 bases sitting between them. Germline V gene lookup returns CDR1 LNHDA and CDR2 SQIVND (reference sequence). The CDR3 bases are TGTGCCAGTAGTATGAACAGGGTGAGAGAGCAGTACTTC. Amino acids: CASSMNRVREQYF. Complete variable domain (other parts from reference TRBV19 and TRBJ2-7): DGGITQSPKYLFRKEGQNVTLSCEQNLNHDAMYWYRQDPGQGLRLIYYSQIVNDFQKGDIAEGYSVSREKKESFPLTVTSAQKNPTAFYLCASSMNRVREQYFGPGTRLTVT.

The chain links TRBV5-1 to TRBJ2-2; TRBD2 aligns across 13 bases. There are 19 residues in the CDR3. CDR1 SGHRS and CDR2 YFSETQ come from the germline V gene. V was clipped by 4 bases and J by 3 bases; unmatched bases: 12. The CDR3 DNA is TGCGCCAGCAGCCTCCGAGGTAGGACTAGCGGGAGTTACACCGGGGAGCTGTTTTTT. As protein: CASSLRGRTSGSYTGELFF. The complete variable domain, with remaining parts taken from reference TRBV5-1 and TRBJ2-2, reads KAGVTQTPRYLIKTRGQQVTLSCSPISGHRSVSWYQQTPGQGLQFLFEYFSETQRNKGNFPGRFSGRQFSNSRSEMNVSTLELGDSALYLCASSLRGRTSGSYTGELFFGEGSRLTVL.

This rearrangement joins TRBV2 to TRBJ2-1, with D possibly matching TRBD1 (5 bases). Trimming stripped 7 bases from V and 2 bases from J, with 15 bases between. This CDR3 is 15 amino acids long. Germline values: CDR1 SNHLY, CDR2 FYNNEI. The CDR3 loop is CASKRRGGPYNEQFF. For the CDR3, the DNA is TGTGCCAGCAAACGAAGGGGCGGCCCCTACAATGAGCAGTTCTTC.

The chain's CDR3 is CASSLTSGEFF. For the CDR3, the DNA is TGTGCCAGCAGCCTAACTAGCGGTGAGTTCTTC. This chain uses TRBV12-3 or TRBV12-4 with TRBJ2-1, with TRBD2 matching over 8 bases. The CDR3 has 11 amino acids. The trim removed 6 bases at V and 14 bases at J, leaving 6 bases unmatched.

The rearrangement uses TRBV15 and TRBJ1-1; D uncertain. From germline, CDR1 is LNHNV and CDR2 YYDKDF (reference sequence). The CDR3 is made up of 19 amino acids. V lost 4 bases to trimming and J lost 1 base, with 25 bases between them. The CDR3 region has the DNA TGTGCCACCAGCATCCCCGTAAAAGGGTCGGGGTGGAGGAACACTGAAGCTTTCTTT. It specifies CATSIPVKGSGWRNTEAFF.

The chain recombines TRBV18 with TRBJ2-5; tentative D call: TRBD2 (6 bases). V lost 1 base and J 3 bases, leaving 15 bases between the germline ends. Looked up from germline, CDR1 is KGHSH and CDR2 is LQKENI. The CDR3 extends over 16 amino acids. DNA for the CDR3: TGTGCCAGCTCACCACTTCGGGGGTCCCACAAAGAGACCCAGTACTTC. Translated: CASSPLRGSHKETQYF.

The chain uses TRBV27 and TRBJ1-1; the D gene is possibly TRBD1 (6 bases). The CDR3 spans 12 residues. Between the trimmed V and J ends, which lost 5 bases and 11 bases, there was a span of 15 bases. The germline gives CDR1 MNHEY, CDR2 SMNVEV (reference sequence). The CDR3 DNA is TGTGCCAGCAGTCAGAACAGGGAGCTGGCTTTCTTT. Translated: CASSQNRELAFF.

The CDR3 loop reads CASSIVEGSGNQPQHF. CDR3 sequence (DNA): TGTGCCAGTAGTATAGTGGAGGGAAGTGGCAATCAGCCCCAGCATTTT. The V call is TRBV19, the J call TRBJ1-5; D gene uncertain. Per the germline V gene, CDR1 is LNHDA and CDR2 is SQIVND (reference sequence). The germline V and J ends were trimmed by 1 base and 2 bases, with 12 bases remaining between them. The CDR3 contains 16 residues.

This clone was picked up a small number of times. The chain combines TRBV9 with TRBJ2-1; 9 bases align to TRBD2. The CDR3 has 15 amino acids. V trimming: 2 bases; J trimming: 6 bases; junction bases outside the gene matches: 6. Germline-derived CDR1 and CDR2 are SGDLS and YYNGEE. The chain's CDR3 is CASSVFSGSINEQFF. The CDR3 bases are TGTGCCAGCAGCGTTTTTAGCGGGAGTATCAATGAGCAGTTCTTC.

The rearrangement uses TRBV9 and TRBJ1-2; D not resolved. V lost 1 base, J lost 2 bases, and 9 bases lay in between. The CDR3 spans 14 residues. The germline V gene encodes CDR1 SGDLS and CDR2 YYNGEE. The CDR3 DNA follows: TGTGCCAGCAGCGTATCAGAAGAAAACTATGGCTACACCTTC. Amino acid sequence: CASSVSEENYGYTF.

The chain couples TRBV5-1 to TRBJ1-2; 9 nucleotides match TRBD1. CDR3 length: 15 residues. Looked up from germline, CDR1 is SGHRS and CDR2 is YFSETQ. Trimming took 3 bases from V and 5 from J; bases not matched to a gene: 8. In nucleotides, the CDR3 is TGCGCCAGCAGCTCCCAATCACAGGGGGCATATGGCTACACCTTC. It translates to CASSSQSQGAYGYTF.

The J gene is TRBJ2-1, the V gene TRBV7-9, with 9 bases matching TRBD2. Trimming took 4 bases from V and 8 from J; bases not matched to a gene: 12. The length of the CDR3 is 16 residues. Germline V CDR1 and CDR2: SEHNR, FQNEAQ (reference sequence). The CDR3 loop is CASSSLIAGGGDEQFF. The CDR3 region has the DNA TGTGCCAGCAGCTCCCTAATTGCGGGAGGGGGGGATGAGCAGTTCTTC.

The rearrangement joins TRBV7-8 to TRBJ2-7, with D tentatively TRBD1 (6 bases). Trimming shortened V by 1 base and J by 2 bases, and 12 bases separated the two germline ends. Looked up from germline, CDR1 is SGHVS and CDR2 is FQNEAQ. The CDR3 is 15 amino acids. The CDR3 reads CASSLDQGMPYEQYF. The DNA of the CDR3 is TGTGCCAGCAGCTTAGATCAGGGGATGCCCTACGAGCAGTACTTC.

The chain joins TRBV6-1 to TRBJ2-7; a weak D match, TRBD1 (6 bases). Germline values: CDR1 MNHNS, CDR2 SASEGT. V was pared by 1 base and J by 3 bases, with 13 bases between. The CDR3 spans 15 residues. CDR3 sequence (DNA): TGTGCCAGCAGTGAAGACCTGACAGGAAGCTACGAGCAGTACTTC. Translating it yields CASSEDLTGSYEQYF.

The chain combines TRBV13 with TRBJ1-2, with TRBD1 matching 8 bases. The germline gives CDR1 PRHDT, CDR2 FYEKMQ (reference sequence). The CDR3 runs 16 residues. Trimming cost V 5 bases and J 5 bases; bases outside gene matches: 13. This chain's CDR3 is CASSAQRQGAGYGYTF. The DNA for the CDR3 is TGTGCCAGCAGCGCACAACGGCAGGGGGCCGGGTATGGCTACACCTTC.

The chain has TRBV4-1 and TRBJ1-2; possible D gene TRBD1, 5 bases. CDR3 length equals 17 residues. The V gene's germline CDR1 is MGHRA and CDR2 YSYEKL. The V gene lost 0 bases and the J gene lost 2 bases, with 16 bases spanning the gap. Here the CDR3 reads CASSQDIAGFANYGYTF. CDR3 in DNA: TGCGCCAGCAGCCAAGATATAGCAGGGTTTGCCAACTATGGCTACACCTTC.